One and the same sample provided the 30 T cell receptor beta chains below, sequenced in a study of early T cells in non-severe SARS-CoV-2 infection. TCRdb processed the 5' RACE reads anew with MiXCR; each CDR3 protein has one entry. In the table there are tens of thousands of distinct CDR3 sequences, roughly 4.5% of which are singletons. The sample consisted of whole blood. These receptors were obtained from an adult who was a healthcare worker with PCR-confirmed SARS-CoV-2 infection or an uninfected control (not recorded which).

There are a few counts of this clonotype. V gene TRBV28 combines with J gene TRBJ2-2; D could derive from TRBD1 or TRBD2 (7 bases each). The V and J ends lost 6 bases and 6 bases respectively, with 14 bases between them. This CDR3 comprises 14 residues. Per the germline V gene, CDR1 is MDHEN and CDR2 is SYDVKM. CDR3 sequence (DNA): TGTGCCAGCAGCTCAGGGGGGGGACCCGGGGAGCTGTTTTTT. Protein: CASSSGGGPGELFF.

This clonotype was seen many times. V and J are TRBV10-3 and TRBJ2-4; 7 bases align to TRBD2. Trimming took 2 bases from V and 2 from J; bases not matched to a gene: 18. Germline loops: CDR1 ENHRY, CDR2 SYGVKD. This CDR3 region has 20 residues. CDR3 residues: CAISETGGGAHLGPKNIQYF. The DNA of the CDR3 is TGTGCCATCAGTGAGACCGGGGGAGGGGCCCACTTGGGTCCCAAAAACATTCAGTACTTC.

This clonotype has ten or more counts. This chain connects TRBV5-6 to TRBJ1-5; no definite D call. The germline V and J ends were trimmed by 5 bases and 3 bases, with 9 bases remaining between them. The CDR3 consists of 13 residues. Looked up from germline, CDR1 is SGHDT and CDR2 is YYEEEE. The CDR3 sequence is CASRWGHNQPQHF. In DNA, the CDR3 is TGTGCCAGCAGATGGGGTCACAATCAGCCCCAGCATTTT.

This clonotype was seen at least ten times. The rearrangement uses TRBV7-9 and TRBJ2-7, with D hard to call. V was pared by 6 bases and J by 6 bases, with 21 bases between. The germline gives CDR1 SEHNR, CDR2 FQNEAQ (reference sequence). This CDR3 is built from 15 residues. The CDR3 here is CASSHTFGEWGEQYF. CDR3 in DNA: TGTGCCAGCAGTCATACATTTGGAGAATGGGGCGAGCAGTACTTC.

This clonotype has at least ten counts. V and J are TRBV29-1 and TRBJ2-1; no definite D call. This CDR3 contains 12 residues. The germline V and J ends were trimmed by 5 bases and 7 bases, with 12 bases remaining between them. Germline CDR1 is SQVTM and CDR2 is ANQGSEA. CDR3 protein: CSVTRTGNEQFF. The CDR3 region has the DNA TGCAGCGTTACAAGAACGGGTAATGAGCAGTTCTTC.

This clonotype was seen a handful of times. V usage is TRBV7-2 and J usage is TRBJ2-2; D is possibly TRBD2 (6 bases). The germline gives CDR1 SGHTA, CDR2 FQGNSA. The V end was cut by 2 bases, the J end by 5 bases, with 12 bases between. The CDR3 runs 15 residues. The CDR3: CASSLNSGGTGELFF. DNA of the CDR3: TGTGCCAGCAGCTTAAATAGCGGAGGTACCGGGGAGCTGTTTTTT.

This chain links TRBV2 with TRBJ1-2; tentatively, D is TRBD1 (6 bases). The CDR3 is 15 residues long. Trimming left V 6 bases short and J 7 bases short, with 21 bases between. Germline CDR1 is SNHLY and CDR2 is FYNNEI. CDR3 bases: TGTGCCAGCAGAGTCCCGGGACACTCGACGGGTGGCTACACCTTC. It specifies CASRVPGHSTGGYTF.

In its sample, this clonotype ranks as medium-sized. The chain employs TRBV7-9 and TRBJ2-2; 9 bases agree with TRBD1. This CDR3 region has 16 residues. The germline V gene encodes CDR1 SEHNR and CDR2 FQNEAQ (reference sequence). The J segment lost 0 bases and the V segment lost 5 bases, leaving 4 bases of the junction unmatched. For the CDR3, the DNA is TGTGCCAGCAGCAACAGACAGGGGGCGAACACCGGGGAGCTGTTTTTT. This translates into CASSNRQGANTGELFF.

This clonotype has ten or more counts. V and J are TRBV28 and TRBJ1-1; 8 nucleotides match TRBD1. The CDR3 totals 14 residues. Germline CDR1 reads MDHEN; CDR2 reads SYDVKM. After removal of 6 bases from V and 1 base from J, the junction contained 4 bases not matched to a gene. For the CDR3, the DNA is TGTGCCAGCAGAACAGGGGGGTCGAACACTGAAGCTTTCTTT. Its translation is CASRTGGSNTEAFF.

This clonotype was seen repeatedly, ten times or more. The V gene is TRBV18, the J gene TRBJ1-1; perhaps TRBD1 as D (6 bases). CDR1 is KGHSH, CDR2 LQKENI, per germline. The germline V and J ends were trimmed by 4 bases and 4 bases, with 13 bases remaining between them. The CDR3 extends over 14 amino acids. The CDR3 region is CASSLTGRITEAFF. In DNA form, the CDR3 reads TGTGCCAGCTCACTTACAGGGAGGATCACTGAAGCTTTCTTT.

This clonotype was seen more than once but under ten times. The gene calls are TRBV7-9 and TRBJ2-1, with no clear D. V lost 3 bases to trimming and J lost 6 bases, with 12 bases between them. This CDR3 spans 14 amino acids. The V gene's germline CDR1 is SEHNR and CDR2 FQNEAQ (reference sequence). Here the CDR3 reads CASSFKVPFNEQFF. The CDR3 DNA reads TGTGCCAGCAGCTTCAAGGTCCCCTTCAATGAGCAGTTCTTC.

By its share, this clonotype is medium-sized. The V call is TRBV12-3 or TRBV12-4, the J call TRBJ2-7, with a tentative D call TRBD2 (5 bases). Trimming stripped 0 bases from V and 5 bases from J, with 11 bases between. This CDR3 is 14 amino acids long. In DNA, the CDR3 is TGTGCCAGCAGTTTAGCGTTATCCGGGGACGAGCAGTACTTC. Protein product: CASSLALSGDEQYF.

This clonotype showed up many times. The chain joins TRBV10-1 to TRBJ2-5; TRBD1 matches 9 bases. The germline V gene has CDR1 WNHNN and CDR2 SYGVQD (reference sequence). This CDR3 contains 14 residues. The J segment lost 1 base and the V segment lost 5 bases, leaving 2 bases of the junction unmatched. This chain's CDR3 is CASSKQGAQETQYF. The CDR3, as DNA: TGCGCCAGCAGTAAACAGGGGGCCCAAGAGACCCAGTACTTC.

This clonotype has ten or more counts. The rearrangement joins TRBV4-3 to TRBJ1-5; a possible D gene is TRBD1 (6 bases). Germline V gene lookup returns CDR1 LGHNA and CDR2 YSLEER. This CDR3 is built from 17 residues. The V end was cut by 1 base, the J end by 4 bases, with 17 bases between. CDR3: CASSQVQSQGWNQPQHF. For the CDR3, the DNA is TGCGCCAGCAGCCAAGTCCAGAGCCAGGGGTGGAATCAGCCCCAGCATTTT.

This clonotype was detected a few times. The V call is TRBV7-6, the J call TRBJ2-2; a weak D match, TRBD1 (6 bases). Germline values: CDR1 SGHVS, CDR2 FNYEAQ. There are 15 residues in the CDR3. Trimming cost V 7 bases and J 7 bases, with 19 bases left between them. CDR3 region: CASTQQGVNGGELFF. DNA of the CDR3: TGTGCCAGCACCCAACAGGGAGTCAACGGCGGGGAGCTGTTTTTT.

This clonotype was picked up many times. The chain has TRBV7-8 and TRBJ2-4; 7 bases align to TRBD2. The V gene end was trimmed by 5 bases and the J gene end by 7 bases; junction bases not matched to a gene: 8. The CDR3 totals 14 residues. Germline values: CDR1 SGHVS, CDR2 FQNEAQ. The CDR3 DNA is TGTGCCAGCAGCCCTACGGCGGGAGTGAACATTCAGTACTTC. The encoded protein is CASSPTAGVNIQYF.

This clonotype has ten or more counts. This chain connects TRBV4-3 to TRBJ2-1; 10 bases fit TRBD1. The germline V gene encodes CDR1 LGHNA and CDR2 YSLEER. The length of the CDR3 is 17 residues. Trimming at V came to 0 bases and at J to 4 bases, leaving 6 bases not matched to a gene. The CDR3 DNA sequence: TGCGCCAGCAGCCAAGATATCGGGGACAGGGGTTACAATGAGCAGTTCTTC. It yields the protein CASSQDIGDRGYNEQFF.

This clonotype turned up a few times. This chain joins TRBV7-2 and TRBJ2-3; no clear D. The CDR3 has 12 amino acids. The germline V gene encodes CDR1 SGHTA and CDR2 FQGNSA. V lost 1 base and J lost 9, with 8 bases in between. CDR3 sequence: CASSLDGGTQYF. The CDR3 DNA sequence: TGTGCCAGCAGCTTAGACGGTGGGACGCAGTATTTT. Together with reference TRBV7-2 and TRBJ2-3, the CDR3 gives the full variable domain: GAGVSQSPSNKVTEKGKDVELRCDPISGHTALYWYRQSLGQGLEFLIYFQGNSAPDKSGLPSDRFSAERTGGSVSTLTIQRTQQEDSAVYLCASSLDGGTQYFGPGTRLTVL.

This clonotype was found many times. The chain uses TRBV28 and TRBJ2-3; D might be TRBD2 (6 bases). The CDR3 loop spans 13 amino acids. From germline, CDR1 is MDHEN and CDR2 SYDVKM. With 10 bases removed from V and 2 bases from J, the gap between germline ends came to 13 bases. CDR3 coding DNA: TGTGCCACCCTGGGGGGTTTCACAGATACGCAGTATTTT. It yields the protein CATLGGFTDTQYF. Based on the CDR3 plus reference TRBV28 and TRBJ2-3, the full variable domain is DVKVTQSSRYLVKRTGEKVFLECVQDMDHENMFWYRQDPGLGLRLIYFSYDVKMKEKGDIPEGYSVSREKKERFSLILESASTNQTSMYLCATLGGFTDTQYFGPGTRLTVL.

This clonotype was found a few times. The CDR3 spells CASTLSEGAQYF. CDR3 in DNA: TGTGCCAGCACCCTCTCTGAAGGGGCGCAGTATTTT. This chain links TRBV6-6 with TRBJ2-3; tentatively, D is TRBD1 (5 bases). The CDR3 consists of 12 residues. CDR1 and CDR2 (germline): MNHNY, SVGAGI (reference sequence). The ends were cut back, 7 bases at V and 10 bases at J, with 15 bases in the middle.

This clonotype is medium-sized by share. Here the CDR3 reads CSASRAANTGELFF. CDR3 nucleotide sequence: TGCAGTGCTAGTCGGGCAGCGAACACCGGGGAGCTGTTTTTT. The chain couples TRBV20-1 to TRBJ2-2, with D unclear. Trimming took 3 bases from V and 0 from J, leaving 8 bases between them. Germline V gene data show CDR1 as DFQATT and CDR2 as SNEGSKA (reference sequence). The CDR3 is 14 residues long.

This clonotype has ten or more counts. The chain recombines TRBV4-1 with TRBJ2-6; D gene uncertain. The CDR3 totals 16 residues. The germline V gene has CDR1 MGHRA and CDR2 YSYEKL. With 5 bases removed from V and 0 bases from J, the gap between germline ends came to 11 bases. DNA of the CDR3: TGCGCCAGCAGCTACTCAGTTGCCTCTGGGGCCAACGTCCTGACTTTC. It yields the protein CASSYSVASGANVLTF.

This clonotype is labeled as medium-sized (0.01 to 0.1%). The V gene is TRBV4-3, the J gene TRBJ2-3; 7 nucleotides line up with TRBD2. Trimming cost V 0 bases and J 1 base; bases outside gene matches: 7. The CDR3 spans 17 residues. The germline CDR1 and CDR2 sequences are LGHNA and YSLEER. DNA of the CDR3: TGCGCCAGCAGCCAAGATTTTACGGGAGGAGGCACAGATACGCAGTATTTT. This encodes CASSQDFTGGGTDTQYF.

This clonotype was counted between two and nine times. The chain is built from TRBV6-6 and TRBJ2-7; 7 bases map to TRBD2. Germline CDR1 is MNHNY and CDR2 is SVGAGI (reference sequence). The length of the CDR3 is 15 residues. The junction had 10 bases not matched to a gene; V was cut back by 5 bases and J by 3 bases. The CDR3 here is CASSGASGPFYEQYF. In nucleotides, the CDR3 is TGTGCCAGCAGTGGGGCTAGCGGACCATTCTACGAGCAGTACTTC.

This CDR3 is CSVARGTNEKLFF. The CDR3 nucleotides read TGCAGCGTTGCGCGTGGAACTAATGAAAAACTGTTTTTT. The genes are TRBV29-1 and TRBJ1-4; D remains unclear. Germline CDR1 SQVTM, CDR2 ANQGSEA. Between the trimmed V and J ends, which lost 4 bases and 1 base, there was a span of 7 bases. This CDR3 has 13 residues. Combining the CDR3 with reference TRBV29-1 and TRBJ1-4 gives the whole variable domain SAVISQKPSRDICQRGTSLTIQCQVDSQVTMMFWYRQQPGQSLTLIATANQGSEATYESGFVIDKFPISRPNLTFSTLTVSNMSPEDSSIYLCSVARGTNEKLFFGSGTQLSVL.

This clonotype turned up a few times. The chain employs TRBV7-3 and TRBJ2-7, with 7 bases matching TRBD1. This CDR3 is 13 amino acids long. J lost 4 bases, V lost 5 bases, and 5 bases had no gene match. Germline CDR1 is SGHTA and CDR2 is FQGTGA. The CDR3 DNA reads TGTGCCAGCAGCAGGGGGCCTATGTACGAGCAGTACTTC. It translates to CASSRGPMYEQYF.

In regard to this clonotype: A much more abundant neighbour one base away suggests this may be a read error. The chain has TRBV12-3 or TRBV12-4 and TRBJ2-3; D may match TRBD1 or TRBD2 (5 bases each). Between the trimmed V and J ends, which lost 3 bases and 2 bases, there was a span of 12 bases. The CDR3 extends over 15 amino acids. For the CDR3, the DNA is TGTGCCAGCAGTTTGAGGCAGGGAGCCACAGATACGCAGTATTTT. Protein: CASSLRQGATDTQYF.

In this sample, this clonotype turned up many times. This chain joins TRBV3-1 and TRBJ1-1, with D possibly being TRBD1 (6 bases). The CDR3 has 16 amino acids. Per germline, CDR1 LGHDT and CDR2 YNNKEL (reference sequence). V was clipped by 2 bases and J by 4 bases, with 17 bases between them. CDR3 nucleotides: TGTGCCAGCAGCCAATGGGGACACGGGTCGAGCACTGAAGCTTTCTTT. This encodes CASSQWGHGSSTEAFF.

With respect to this clonotype: A much larger clone lies a single base off, so this may be a read error. The gene calls are TRBV3-1 and TRBJ2-3; TRBD2 matches at 7 bases. The CDR3 is 15 amino acids. The junction had 7 bases not matched to a gene; V was cut back by 4 bases and J by 3 bases. Germline V CDR1 and CDR2: LGHDT, YNNKEL (reference sequence). CDR3 sequence: CASSPGLTVTDTQYF. CDR3 sequence (DNA): TGTGCCAGCAGCCCGGGACTAACGGTGACAGATACGCAGTATTTT.

The sample holds many counts of this clonotype. This chain connects TRBV19 to TRBJ1-5; D unclear. V lost 4 bases to trimming and J lost 4 bases, with 17 bases between them. The germline V gene has CDR1 LNHDA and CDR2 SQIVND (reference sequence). This CDR3 region has 16 residues. The chain's CDR3 is CASSTPRRGDNQPQHF. Written as DNA, the CDR3 is TGTGCCAGTAGTACCCCGAGGCGAGGTGATAATCAGCCCCAGCATTTT. Drawing the rest from reference TRBV19 and TRBJ1-5, the complete variable domain is DGGITQSPKYLFRKEGQNVTLSCEQNLNHDAMYWYRQDPGQGLRLIYYSQIVNDFQKGDIAEGYSVSREKKESFPLTVTSAQKNPTAFYLCASSTPRRGDNQPQHFGDGTRLSIL.